In this sample, the clone carrying this T cell receptor beta chain turned up many times. The antigen is undetermined. This sample stems from a study of CD8 T cells in ankylosing spondylitis. Regarding the study as a whole: The disease-linked clones had a CD8+ phenotype and low blood frequencies.

The CDR3 runs to 17 residues. Trimming removed 5 bases at V and 0 bases at J, with 17 bases between. The V gene's germline CDR1 is LNHDA and CDR2 SQIVND (reference sequence). One entry per CDR3 protein, called by TCRdb with MiXCR from the 5' RACE reads. The data contain under 150,000 distinct CDR3 sequences, 6.5% to 8.5% of them singletons. The clonotype originates from a male donor with ankylosing spondylitis. This chain uses TRBV19 with TRBJ1-5; D is uncertain. Sequenced: synovial fluid, either unsorted or a sorted T cell fraction (not recorded which). This CDR3 is CASSGRAAKYSNQPQHF. In nucleotides, the CDR3 is TGTGCCAGTAGTGGCCGGGCGGCAAAGTATAGCAATCAGCCCCAGCATTTT.